This TCR beta chain was found in a study of identical twins. Study outcomes and limitations: For monozygotic twins, models underestimated out-of-frame TCR alpha sharing.

Each CDR3 protein is one row after TCRdb ran MiXCR on the 5' RACE reads. This table has a few hundred thousand distinct CDR3 sequences, approximately 9.6% appearing once. The CDR3 totals 15 residues. V was pared by 5 bases and J by 5 bases, with 8 bases of the junction left unmatched. CDR1 is MGHRA, CDR2 YSYEKL, per germline. This clonotype has a handful of counts. As yet, its antigen is unknown. The same specimen was also included in a second study, on yellow fever vaccine responses in identical twins.

Sequenced material: PBMCs. The chain joins TRBV4-1 to TRBJ2-7; 11 bases map to TRBD2. The TCR sequence derives from a woman younger than 30 in good health. The CDR3 DNA follows: TGCGCCAGCAGCAGAGGACCGGGACTAGCGGACGAGCAGTACTTC. The encoded protein is CASSRGPGLADEQYF.